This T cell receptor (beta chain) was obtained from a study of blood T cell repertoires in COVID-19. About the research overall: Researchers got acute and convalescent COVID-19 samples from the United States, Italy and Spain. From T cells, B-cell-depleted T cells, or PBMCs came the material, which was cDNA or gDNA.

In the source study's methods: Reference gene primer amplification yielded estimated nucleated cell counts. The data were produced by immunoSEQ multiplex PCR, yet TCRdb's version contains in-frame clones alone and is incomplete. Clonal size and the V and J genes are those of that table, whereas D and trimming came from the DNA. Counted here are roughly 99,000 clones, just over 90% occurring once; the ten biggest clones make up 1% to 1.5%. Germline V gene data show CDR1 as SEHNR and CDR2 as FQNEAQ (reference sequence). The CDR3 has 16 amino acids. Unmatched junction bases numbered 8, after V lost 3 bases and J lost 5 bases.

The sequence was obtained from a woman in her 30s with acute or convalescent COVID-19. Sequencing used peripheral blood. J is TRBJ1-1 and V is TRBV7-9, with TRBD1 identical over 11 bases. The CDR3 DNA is TGTGCCAGCAGCTTTTCGGTCGGACAGGGGGCGACTGAAGCTTTCTTT. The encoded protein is CASSFSVGQGATEAFF.